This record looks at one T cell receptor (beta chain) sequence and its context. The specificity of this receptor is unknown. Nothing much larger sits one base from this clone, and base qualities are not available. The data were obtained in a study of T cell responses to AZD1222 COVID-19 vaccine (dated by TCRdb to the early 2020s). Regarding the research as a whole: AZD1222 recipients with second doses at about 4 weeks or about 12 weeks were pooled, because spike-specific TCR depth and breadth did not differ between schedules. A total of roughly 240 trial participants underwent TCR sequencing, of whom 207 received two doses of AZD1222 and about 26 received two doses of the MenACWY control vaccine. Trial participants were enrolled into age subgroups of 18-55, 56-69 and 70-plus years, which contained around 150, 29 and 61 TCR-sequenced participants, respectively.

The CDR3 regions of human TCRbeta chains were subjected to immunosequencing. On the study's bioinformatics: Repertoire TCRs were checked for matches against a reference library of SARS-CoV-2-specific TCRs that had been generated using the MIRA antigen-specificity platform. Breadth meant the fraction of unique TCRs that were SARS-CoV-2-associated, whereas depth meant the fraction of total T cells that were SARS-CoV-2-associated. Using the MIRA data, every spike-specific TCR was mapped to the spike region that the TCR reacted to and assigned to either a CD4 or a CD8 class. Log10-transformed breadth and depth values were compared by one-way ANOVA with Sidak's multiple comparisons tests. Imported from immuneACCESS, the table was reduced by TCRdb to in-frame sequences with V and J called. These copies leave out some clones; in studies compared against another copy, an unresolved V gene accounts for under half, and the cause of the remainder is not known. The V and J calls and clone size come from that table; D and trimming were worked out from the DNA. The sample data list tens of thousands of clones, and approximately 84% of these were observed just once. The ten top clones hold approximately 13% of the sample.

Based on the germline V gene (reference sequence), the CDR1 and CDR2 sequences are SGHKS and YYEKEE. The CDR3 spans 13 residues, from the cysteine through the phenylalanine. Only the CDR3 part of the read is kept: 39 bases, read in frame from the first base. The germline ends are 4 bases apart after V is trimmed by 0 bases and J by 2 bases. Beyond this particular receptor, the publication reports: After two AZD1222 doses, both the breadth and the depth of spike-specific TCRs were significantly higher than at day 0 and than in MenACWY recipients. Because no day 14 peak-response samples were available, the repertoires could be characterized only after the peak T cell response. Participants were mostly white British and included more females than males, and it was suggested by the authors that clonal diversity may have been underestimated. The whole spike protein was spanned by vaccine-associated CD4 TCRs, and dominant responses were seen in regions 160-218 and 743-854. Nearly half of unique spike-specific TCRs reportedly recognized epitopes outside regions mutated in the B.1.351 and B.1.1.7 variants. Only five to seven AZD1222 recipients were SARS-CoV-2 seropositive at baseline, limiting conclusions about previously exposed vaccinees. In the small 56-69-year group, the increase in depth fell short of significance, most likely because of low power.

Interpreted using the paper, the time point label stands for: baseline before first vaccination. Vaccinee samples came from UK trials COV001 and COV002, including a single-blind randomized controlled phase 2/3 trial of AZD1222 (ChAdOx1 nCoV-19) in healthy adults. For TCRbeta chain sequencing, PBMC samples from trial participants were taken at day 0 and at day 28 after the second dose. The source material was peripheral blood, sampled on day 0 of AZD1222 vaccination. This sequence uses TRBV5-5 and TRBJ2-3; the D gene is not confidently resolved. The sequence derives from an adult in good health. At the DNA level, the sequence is TGTGCCAGCAGCTTGGTGTCCACAGATACGCAGTATTTT. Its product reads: CASSLVSTDTQYF.